A single sample is the source of the 25 T cell receptor beta chains below, sequenced in a study of identical twins (dated by TCRdb to 2016 to 2017). Receptor libraries were prepared by 5' RACE. Sequencing was carried out with an Illumina HiSeq 2000. Through fastp at Q25 and MiXCR, TCRdb rebuilt clones from the public reads, retaining in-frame beta chains. Entries that share a CDR3 protein sequence are merged under the most common genes and DNA. The sample table holds about 470,000 distinct CDR3 sequences, of which about 24% were seen once. Around 3% of the sample is held by the ten biggest clonotypes. This sample was shared with a second study, whose subject was T cells expressing NK-cell markers.

Sequences were obtained from CD4+ T cells sorted from blood. The receptors here all came from a woman in her late teens or twenties in good health.

The chain combines TRBV5-1 with TRBJ2-1, with D uncertain. The V gene's germline CDR1 is SGHRS and CDR2 YFSETQ. CDR3 length equals 15 residues. Trimming took 0 bases from V and 5 from J, leaving 12 bases between them. The CDR3, as DNA: TGCGCCAGCAGCTTGGAAGGAACTTTTAACAATGAGCAGTTCTTC. As protein: CASSLEGTFNNEQFF.

This clonotype was picked up a small number of times. The chain combines TRBV4-2 with TRBJ2-7, with 8 nucleotides matching TRBD2. Germline V lookup: CDR1 LGHNA, CDR2 YNFKEQ. The CDR3 totals 15 residues. The V gene end was trimmed by 2 bases and the J gene end by 3 bases; junction bases not matched to a gene: 6. For the CDR3, the DNA is TGTGCCAGCAGCCAATTCCAGACTAGCGACTACGAGCAGTACTTC. Translated, it gives CASSQFQTSDYEQYF.

The rearrangement joins TRBV5-1 to TRBJ2-3, with 10 positions matching TRBD2. Losses at the gene ends were 2 bases for V and 3 bases for J; bases not matched to a gene: 6. In germline, CDR1 is SGHRS, CDR2 YFSETQ. This CDR3 is built from 16 residues. The CDR3 is CASSLGSGRHTDTQYF. CDR3 coding DNA: TGCGCCAGCAGCTTAGGTAGCGGGAGGCATACAGATACGCAGTATTTT.

The genes are TRBV20-1 and TRBJ2-1; tentative D call: TRBD1 (5 bases). Germline loops: CDR1 DFQATT, CDR2 SNEGSKA (reference sequence). The CDR3 runs to 15 residues. Trimming shortened V by 0 bases and J by 3 bases, and 12 bases separated the two germline ends. The CDR3 coding sequence is TGCAGTGCTAGAGATTTGGCGGACAACTACAATGAGCAGTTCTTC. Protein sequence: CSARDLADNYNEQFF.

This clonotype was detected only a few times. This chain uses TRBV10-3 with TRBJ2-1; D remains unclear. CDR3 size: 16 residues. Germline V gene data show CDR1 as ENHRY and CDR2 as SYGVKD. Trimming removed 3 bases from V and 9 bases from J, with 21 bases in between. The CDR3 region is CAISDPHQANLGEQFF. The DNA of the CDR3 is TGTGCCATCAGTGATCCTCACCAGGCCAATTTGGGTGAGCAGTTCTTC.

V is TRBV9 and J is TRBJ2-1; D is ambiguous. Germline V lookup: CDR1 SGDLS, CDR2 YYNGEE. The germline V and J ends were trimmed by 4 bases and 7 bases, with 15 bases remaining between them. The CDR3 runs 14 residues. CDR3: CASSSEPGGNEQFF. In DNA, the CDR3 is TGTGCCAGCAGCTCCGAGCCTGGTGGGAATGAGCAGTTCTTC. The full variable domain, with the rest looked up from reference TRBV9 and TRBJ2-1, is DSGVTQTPKHLITATGQRVTLRCSPRSGDLSVYWYQQSLDQGLQFLIQYYNGEERAKGNILERFSAQQFPDLHSELNLSSLELGDSALYFCASSSEPGGNEQFFGPGTRLTVL.

This clonotype was found a few times. This chain links TRBV29-1 with TRBJ1-1, with a tentative D call TRBD1 (6 bases). V dropped 2 bases and J dropped 2 bases, with 9 bases sitting between them. The CDR3 runs to 13 residues. The germline CDR1 and CDR2 sequences are SQVTM and ANQGSEA. The CDR3 bases are TGCAGCGTTGAAATACAGGGAAACACTGAAGCTTTCTTT. Translation gives CSVEIQGNTEAFF.

Regarding this clonotype: At one end, the junction sequence differs from germline, possibly due to a read error. The chain has TRBV7-7 and TRBJ2-5; D remains ambiguous. The CDR3 contains 13 residues. Germline loops: CDR1 SSHAT, CDR2 FNYEAQ (reference sequence). CDR3 coding DNA: TGTGCTAGCAGCTTTAACTTCCAAGAGACCCAGTACTTC. This codes for CASSFNFQETQYF.

This chain joins TRBV6-2 or TRBV6-3 and TRBJ1-6; 7 bases agree with TRBD1. V shed 7 bases and J 5 bases; nucleotides not matched to a gene: 20. Per the germline V gene, CDR1 is MNHEY and CDR2 is SVGEGT. This CDR3 has 19 residues. The CDR3 DNA follows: TGTGCCAGCACCCCCAGAGGGGGCGGATGGGTAGCAGATAATTCACCCCTCCACTTT. Translated: CASTPRGGGWVADNSPLHF.

V gene TRBV20-1 combines with J gene TRBJ2-1; D not resolved. CDR1 is DFQATT, CDR2 SNEGSKA, per germline (reference sequence). CDR3 length equals 13 residues. V was shortened by 6 bases and J by 3 bases, with 12 bases between the two germline ends. In DNA, the CDR3 is TGCAGTGCAAGTGAAACTGTCTACAATGAGCAGTTCTTC. It encodes CSASETVYNEQFF.

This clonotype has a single count. The genes are TRBV20-1 and TRBJ1-1; 7 positions match TRBD1. V lost 5 bases to trimming and J lost 4 bases; unmatched junction nucleotides: 4. The CDR3 extends over 12 amino acids. Germline V gene data show CDR1 as DFQATT and CDR2 as SNEGSKA (reference sequence). The CDR3 region is CSALTGRTEAFF. The CDR3 coding sequence is TGCAGTGCTTTGACAGGGCGCACTGAAGCTTTCTTT.

This chain joins TRBV7-9 and TRBJ1-1; tentatively, D is TRBD1 (5 bases). Trimming took 6 bases from V and 3 from J, leaving 11 bases between them. The length of the CDR3 is 13 residues. Looked up from germline, CDR1 is SEHNR and CDR2 is FQNEAQ (reference sequence). The DNA for the CDR3 is TGTGCCAGCAGAGGCAGGGAGGACACTGAAGCTTTCTTT. It specifies CASRGREDTEAFF.

This clonotype was recorded many times. The chain links TRBV7-6 to TRBJ1-6; D remains unclear. V lost 1 base and J lost 8, with 9 bases in between. The CDR3 contains 14 residues. Germline CDR1 and CDR2: SGHVS and FNYEAQ. The CDR3 nucleotides are TGTGCCAGCAGCTTAGAGGCCGGATATTCACCCCTCCACTTT. The encoded protein is CASSLEAGYSPLHF.

This sequence joins TRBV6-5 and TRBJ1-2; 7 nucleotides match TRBD1. This CDR3 region has 17 residues. Germline-derived CDR1 and CDR2 are MNHEY and SVGAGI. J lost 0 bases, V lost 1 base, and 8 bases had no gene match. CDR3 amino acids: CASSYWGGTVSNYGYTF. The CDR3 region has the DNA TGTGCCAGCAGTTACTGGGGAGGGACAGTTTCTAACTATGGCTACACCTTC.

This clonotype was observed a handful of times. The chain joins TRBV19 to TRBJ1-5; D may be TRBD1 (6 bases). Trimming removed 8 bases at V and 4 bases at J, with 15 bases between. This CDR3 has 14 amino acids. Germline CDR1 and CDR2: LNHDA and SQIVND (reference sequence). This CDR3 reads CASYREGENQPQHF. Here the CDR3 DNA reads TGTGCCAGTTACAGGGAGGGGGAAAATCAGCCCCAGCATTTT.

This clonotype came up a few times. The gene calls are TRBV5-1 and TRBJ1-4, with D possibly TRBD1 on 6 matching bases. CDR3 length: 14 residues. Germline V gene lookup returns CDR1 SGHRS and CDR2 YFSETQ. V dropped 7 bases and J dropped 4 bases, with 14 bases sitting between them. The DNA of the CDR3 is TGCGCCAGCCGTGTGGACAGCGTTAATGAAAAACTGTTTTTT. Translation gives CASRVDSVNEKLFF.

Only a few counts were recorded for this clonotype. This sequence joins TRBV21-1 and TRBJ2-5. TRBV21-1 is recorded as a pseudogene. CDR3 size: 12 residues. This CDR3 is CASSTQQETQYF. The CDR3 DNA follows: TGTGCCAGCAGCACCCAGCAAGAGACCCAGTACTTC.

This clonotype showed up many times. The chain links TRBV7-9 to TRBJ1-6; no clear D. The germline V gene encodes CDR1 SEHNR and CDR2 FQNEAQ (reference sequence). The CDR3 runs 14 residues. V dropped 5 bases and J dropped 10 bases, with 15 bases sitting between them. The CDR3 loop is CASSRVEFTSPLHF. As DNA, the CDR3 is TGTGCCAGCAGCCGCGTCGAATTCACATCACCCCTCCACTTT.

The V and J genes are TRBV29-1 and TRBJ2-7, with D possibly matching TRBD1 (5 bases). The CDR3 has 13 residues. V was trimmed by 4 bases and J by 0 bases, leaving 10 bases between them. Germline V gene lookup returns CDR1 SQVTM and CDR2 ANQGSEA. CDR3 amino acids: CSVGQSLSYEQYF. Here the CDR3 DNA reads TGCAGCGTTGGACAGTCGCTCTCCTACGAGCAGTACTTC.

This clonotype was counted a few times. This chain joins TRBV3-1 and TRBJ1-5; unclear D gene. Germline CDR1 reads LGHDT; CDR2 reads YNNKEL (reference sequence). Trimming removed 1 base at V and 2 bases at J, with 6 bases between. The CDR3 is 14 residues long. The CDR3 coding sequence is TGTGCCAGCAGCCAAGGGCACGGCAATCAGCCCCAGCATTTT. Translated, it gives CASSQGHGNQPQHF.

This rearrangement joins TRBV2 to TRBJ2-1; no clear D gene. Trimming pared 6 bases from V and 1 base from J, leaving 13 bases between. The CDR3 contains 15 residues. Per germline, CDR1 SNHLY and CDR2 FYNNEI. CDR3 sequence: CASSPSRLSYNEQFF. In nucleotides, the CDR3 is TGTGCCAGCAGCCCTTCCCGTCTTTCCTACAATGAGCAGTTCTTC.

The J gene is TRBJ1-1, the V gene TRBV6-5; 9 bases are a match to TRBD1. The germline gives CDR1 MNHEY, CDR2 SVGAGI. Germline trimming cut 0 bases from V and 0 bases from J; bases unmatched to any gene: 8. CDR3 length: 18 amino acids. CDR3 nucleotides: TGTGCCAGCAGTTACTCCCCTTTCGGACAGGGGATGAACACTGAAGCTTTCTTT. This sequence encodes CASSYSPFGQGMNTEAFF.

The V and J genes are TRBV19 and TRBJ2-7; 8 bases fit TRBD2. The CDR3 extends over 14 amino acids. Germline V CDR1 and CDR2: LNHDA, SQIVND (reference sequence). Unmatched junction bases numbered 7, after V lost 9 bases and J lost 0 bases. CDR3 in DNA: TGTGCCAGAAACGGCGGGGGGCACTCCTACGAGCAGTACTTC. Its protein product is CARNGGGHSYEQYF.

The genes are TRBV20-1 and TRBJ1-1, with D hard to call. CDR3 length: 11 amino acids. Germline V gene data show CDR1 as DFQATT and CDR2 as SNEGSKA (reference sequence). The CDR3 nucleotides read TGCAGCTCCTTCGTAGACACTGAAGCTTTCTTT. Translation gives CSSFVDTEAFF.

Details on this clonotype: One junction end does not reproduce the germline sequence, and a read error may be involved. The chain joins TRBV5-1 to TRBJ2-2; D possibly corresponds to TRBD2 (5 bases). CDR1 SGHRS and CDR2 YFSETQ come from the germline V gene. The CDR3 spans 15 residues. In DNA form, the CDR3 reads TGCGCCAGCAGCTTGGGCAACGCGAACACCGGGGAGCTGTTTTTC. Translation gives CASSLGNANTGELFF. The entire variable domain, with the rest obtained from reference TRBV5-1 and TRBJ2-2, is as follows: KAGVTQTPRYLIKTRGQQVTLSCSPISGHRSVSWYQQTPGQGLQFLFEYFSETQRNKGNFPGRFSGRQFSNSRSEMNVSTLELGDSALYLCASSLGNANTGELFFGEGSRLTVL.